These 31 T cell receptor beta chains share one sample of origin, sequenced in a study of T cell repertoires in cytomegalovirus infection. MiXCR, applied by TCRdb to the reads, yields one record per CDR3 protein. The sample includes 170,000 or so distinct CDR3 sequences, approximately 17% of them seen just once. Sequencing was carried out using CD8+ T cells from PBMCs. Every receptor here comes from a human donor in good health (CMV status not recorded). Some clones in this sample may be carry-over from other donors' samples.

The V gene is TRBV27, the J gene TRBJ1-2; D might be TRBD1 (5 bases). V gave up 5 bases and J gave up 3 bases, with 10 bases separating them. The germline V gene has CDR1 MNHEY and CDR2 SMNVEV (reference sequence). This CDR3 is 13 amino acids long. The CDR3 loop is CASSEGIYYGYTF. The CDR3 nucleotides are TGTGCCAGCAGTGAGGGGATTTACTATGGCTACACCTTC.

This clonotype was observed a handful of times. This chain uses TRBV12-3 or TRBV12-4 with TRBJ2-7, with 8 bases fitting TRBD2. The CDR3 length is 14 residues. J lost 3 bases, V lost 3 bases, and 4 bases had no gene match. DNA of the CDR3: TGTGCCAGCAGTTTTAGCGGGGTCGGCTACGAGCAGTACTTC. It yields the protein CASSFSGVGYEQYF.

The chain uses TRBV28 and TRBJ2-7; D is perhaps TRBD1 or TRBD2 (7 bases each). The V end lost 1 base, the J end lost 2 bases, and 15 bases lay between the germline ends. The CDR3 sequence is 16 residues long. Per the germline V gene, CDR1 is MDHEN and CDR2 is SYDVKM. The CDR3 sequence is CASSLFSGGLTYEQYF. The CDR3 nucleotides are TGTGCCAGCAGTTTATTTTCAGGGGGACTAACCTACGAGCAGTACTTC. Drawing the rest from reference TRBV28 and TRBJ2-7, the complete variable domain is DVKVTQSSRYLVKRTGEKVFLECVQDMDHENMFWYRQDPGLGLRLIYFSYDVKMKEKGDIPEGYSVSREKKERFSLILESASTNQTSMYLCASSLFSGGLTYEQYFGPGTRLTVT.

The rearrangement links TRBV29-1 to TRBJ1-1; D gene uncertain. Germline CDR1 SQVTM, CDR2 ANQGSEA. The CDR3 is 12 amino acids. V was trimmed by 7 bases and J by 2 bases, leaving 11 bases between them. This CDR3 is CSAGRFNTEAFF. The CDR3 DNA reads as TGCAGCGCTGGACGGTTTAACACTGAAGCTTTCTTT.

The CDR3 loop reads CASSLGTLNYGYTF. In DNA, the CDR3 is TGTGCCAGCAGCTTAGGGACACTTAACTATGGCTACACCTTC. The chain recombines TRBV7-9 with TRBJ1-2, with D perhaps TRBD1 (5 bases). The germline CDR1 and CDR2 sequences are SEHNR and FQNEAQ (reference sequence). The V gene lost 1 base and the J gene lost 1 base, with 7 bases spanning the gap. The CDR3 extends over 14 amino acids.

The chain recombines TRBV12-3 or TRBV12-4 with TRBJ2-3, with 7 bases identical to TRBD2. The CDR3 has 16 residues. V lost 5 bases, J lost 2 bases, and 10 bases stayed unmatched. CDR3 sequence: CASSPPAGTLTDTQYF. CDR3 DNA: TGTGCCAGCAGTCCCCCAGCGGGGACGCTCACAGATACGCAGTATTTT.

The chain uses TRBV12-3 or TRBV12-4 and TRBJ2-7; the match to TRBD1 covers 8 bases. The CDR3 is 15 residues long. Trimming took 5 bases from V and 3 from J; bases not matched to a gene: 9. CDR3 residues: CASSGGQGSVYEQYF. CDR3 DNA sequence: TGTGCCAGCAGTGGTGGACAGGGATCCGTCTACGAGCAGTACTTC.

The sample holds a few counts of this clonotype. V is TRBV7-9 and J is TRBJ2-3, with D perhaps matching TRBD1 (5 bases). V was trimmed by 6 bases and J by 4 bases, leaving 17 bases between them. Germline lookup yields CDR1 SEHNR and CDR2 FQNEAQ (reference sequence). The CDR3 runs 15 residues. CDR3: CASRDRGHNPDTQYF. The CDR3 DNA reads TGTGCCAGCAGGGATAGAGGACACAACCCAGATACGCAGTATTTT.

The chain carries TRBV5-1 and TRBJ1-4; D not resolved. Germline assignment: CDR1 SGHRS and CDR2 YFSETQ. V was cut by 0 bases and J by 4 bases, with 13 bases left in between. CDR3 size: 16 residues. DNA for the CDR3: TGCGCCAGCAGCTTGGCCCGATTGGGGTATAATGAAAAACTGTTTTTT. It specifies CASSLARLGYNEKLFF. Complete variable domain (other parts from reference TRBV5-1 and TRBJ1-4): KAGVTQTPRYLIKTRGQQVTLSCSPISGHRSVSWYQQTPGQGLQFLFEYFSETQRNKGNFPGRFSGRQFSNSRSEMNVSTLELGDSALYLCASSLARLGYNEKLFFGSGTQLSVL.

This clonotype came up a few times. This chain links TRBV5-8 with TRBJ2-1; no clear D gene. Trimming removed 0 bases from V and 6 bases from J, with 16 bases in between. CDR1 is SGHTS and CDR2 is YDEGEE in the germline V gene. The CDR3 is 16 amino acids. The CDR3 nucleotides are TGTGCCAGCAGCTTGGAGGGCAGAATTTTTATCAATGAGCAGTTCTTC. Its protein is CASSLEGRIFINEQFF.

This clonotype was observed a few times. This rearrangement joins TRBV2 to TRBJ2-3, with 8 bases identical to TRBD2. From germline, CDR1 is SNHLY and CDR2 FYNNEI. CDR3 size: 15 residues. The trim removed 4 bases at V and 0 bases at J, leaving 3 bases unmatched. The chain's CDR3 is CASSVGGDSTDTQYF. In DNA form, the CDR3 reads TGTGCCAGCAGTGTCGGGGGGGATAGCACAGATACGCAGTATTTT.

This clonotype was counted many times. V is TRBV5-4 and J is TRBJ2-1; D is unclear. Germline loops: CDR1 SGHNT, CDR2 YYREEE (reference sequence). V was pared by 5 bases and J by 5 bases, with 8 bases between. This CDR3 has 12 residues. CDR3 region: CASSWNHNEQFF. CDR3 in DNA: TGTGCCAGCAGTTGGAACCACAATGAGCAGTTCTTC.

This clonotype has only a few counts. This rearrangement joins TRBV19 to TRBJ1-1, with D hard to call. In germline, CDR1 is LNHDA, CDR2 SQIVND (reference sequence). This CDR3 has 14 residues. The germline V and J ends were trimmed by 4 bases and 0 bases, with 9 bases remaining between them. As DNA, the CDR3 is TGTGCCAGTAGTAGGAGGGCCGTGAACACTGAAGCTTTCTTT. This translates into CASSRRAVNTEAFF.

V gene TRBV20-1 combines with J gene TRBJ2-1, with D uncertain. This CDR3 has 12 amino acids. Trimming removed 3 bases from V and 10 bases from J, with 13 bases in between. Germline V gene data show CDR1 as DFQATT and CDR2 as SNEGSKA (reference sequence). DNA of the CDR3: TGCAGTGCTAGCCGCGACAATTCAGAGCAGTTCTTC. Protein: CSASRDNSEQFF.

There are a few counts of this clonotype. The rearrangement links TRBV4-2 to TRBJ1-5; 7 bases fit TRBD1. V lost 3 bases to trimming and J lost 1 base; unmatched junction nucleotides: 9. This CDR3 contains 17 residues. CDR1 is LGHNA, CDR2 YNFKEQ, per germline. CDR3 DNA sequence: TGTGCCAGCAGCCAGGGAGGACAGGCTCTAAGCAATCAGCCCCAGCATTTT. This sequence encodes CASSQGGQALSNQPQHF.

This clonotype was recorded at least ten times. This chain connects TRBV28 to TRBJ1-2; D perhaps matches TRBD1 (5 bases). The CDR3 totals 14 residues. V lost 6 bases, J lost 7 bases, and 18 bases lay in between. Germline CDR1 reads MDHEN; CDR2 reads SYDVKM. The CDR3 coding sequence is TGTGCCAGCAGCCGCAATGCAGGGCGAGGTGGCTACACCTTC. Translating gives CASSRNAGRGGYTF.

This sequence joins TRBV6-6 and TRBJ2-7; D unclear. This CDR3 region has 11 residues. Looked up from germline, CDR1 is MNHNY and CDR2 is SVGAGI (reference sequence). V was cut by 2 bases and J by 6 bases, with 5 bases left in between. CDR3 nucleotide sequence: TGTGCCAGCAGTTACGGCGGCGAGCAGTACTTC. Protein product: CASSYGGEQYF.

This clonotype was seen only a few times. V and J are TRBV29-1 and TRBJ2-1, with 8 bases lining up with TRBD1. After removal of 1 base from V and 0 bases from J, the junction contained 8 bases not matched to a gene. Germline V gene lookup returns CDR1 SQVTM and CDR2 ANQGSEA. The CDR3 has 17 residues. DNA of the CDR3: TGCAGCGTTGAAGGGCACAGGGGGTTAAGCTCCTACAATGAGCAGTTCTTC. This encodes CSVEGHRGLSSYNEQFF.

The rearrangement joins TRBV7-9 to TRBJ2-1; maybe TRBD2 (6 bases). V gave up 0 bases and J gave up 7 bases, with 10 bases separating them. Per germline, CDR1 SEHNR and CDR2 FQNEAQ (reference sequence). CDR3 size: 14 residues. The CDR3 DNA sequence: TGTGCCAGCAGCTTAGCGGACTACAAAAATGAGCAGTTCTTC. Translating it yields CASSLADYKNEQFF.

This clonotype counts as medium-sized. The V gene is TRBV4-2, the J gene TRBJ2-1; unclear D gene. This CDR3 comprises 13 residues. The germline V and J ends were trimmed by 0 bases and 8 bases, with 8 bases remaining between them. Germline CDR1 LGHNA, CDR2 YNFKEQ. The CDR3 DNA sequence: TGTGCCAGCAGCCAAGAATTCCAGTATGAGCAGTTCTTC. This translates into CASSQEFQYEQFF.

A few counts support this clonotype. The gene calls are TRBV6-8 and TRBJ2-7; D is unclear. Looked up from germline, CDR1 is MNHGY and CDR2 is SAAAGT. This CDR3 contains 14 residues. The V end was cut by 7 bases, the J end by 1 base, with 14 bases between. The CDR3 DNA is TGTGCCAGCACCCCGCACAGTTATTCCTACGAGCAGTACTTC. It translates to CASTPHSYSYEQYF.

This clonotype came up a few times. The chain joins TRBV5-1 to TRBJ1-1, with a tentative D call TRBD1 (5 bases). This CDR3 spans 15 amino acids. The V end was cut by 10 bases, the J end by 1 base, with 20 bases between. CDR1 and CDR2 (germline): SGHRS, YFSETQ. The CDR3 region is CASKPRGKKNTEAFF. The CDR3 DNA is TGCGCCTCCAAGCCCCGGGGGAAAAAGAACACTGAAGCTTTCTTT.

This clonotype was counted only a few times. Here the CDR3 DNA reads TGTGCCAGCGGGCCCCGTTGGGGAGCGGGGGAACTAGACACAGATACGCAGTATTTT. This encodes CASGPRWGAGELDTDTQYF. The V call is TRBV7-9, the J call TRBJ2-3; 8 bases agree with TRBD2. Trimming at V came to 8 bases and at J to 2 bases, leaving 21 bases not matched to a gene. Looked up from germline, CDR1 is SEHNR and CDR2 is FQNEAQ (reference sequence). The CDR3 loop spans 19 amino acids.

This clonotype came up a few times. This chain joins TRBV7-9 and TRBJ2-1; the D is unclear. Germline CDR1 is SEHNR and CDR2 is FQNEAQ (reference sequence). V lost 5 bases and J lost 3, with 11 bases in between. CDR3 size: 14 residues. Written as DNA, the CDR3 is TGTGCCAGCAGCAGAAGGTTAAGCTACAATGAGCAGTTCTTC. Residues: CASSRRLSYNEQFF.

The CDR3 protein is CASSPTSGGAGEQFF. In DNA form, the CDR3 reads TGTGCCAGCAGCCCCACTAGCGGGGGGGCCGGGGAGCAGTTCTTC. The rearrangement joins TRBV5-6 to TRBJ2-1, with TRBD2 identical over 13 bases. The CDR3 has 15 amino acids. V shed 4 bases, J shed 10 bases, and the junction held 8 bases outside the gene matches. Germline-derived CDR1 and CDR2 are SGHDT and YYEEEE.

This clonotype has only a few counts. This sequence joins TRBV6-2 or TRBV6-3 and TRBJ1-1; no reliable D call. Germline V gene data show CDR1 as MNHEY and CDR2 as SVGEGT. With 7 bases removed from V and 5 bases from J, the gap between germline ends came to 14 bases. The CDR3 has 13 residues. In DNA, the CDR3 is TGTGCCAGCACTGATGGGCCCCCAACTGAAGCTTTCTTT. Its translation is CASTDGPPTEAFF.

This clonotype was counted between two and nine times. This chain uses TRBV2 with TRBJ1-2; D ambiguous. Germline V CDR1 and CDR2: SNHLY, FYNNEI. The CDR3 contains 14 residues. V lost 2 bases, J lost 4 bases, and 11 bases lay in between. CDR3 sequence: CASSERFPTYGYTF. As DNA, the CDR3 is TGTGCCAGCAGTGAAAGGTTCCCCACCTATGGCTACACCTTC.

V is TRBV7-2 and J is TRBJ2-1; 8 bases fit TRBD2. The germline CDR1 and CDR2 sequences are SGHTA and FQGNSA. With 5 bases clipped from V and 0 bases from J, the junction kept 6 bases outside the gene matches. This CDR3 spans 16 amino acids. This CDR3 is CASSIGREYSYNEQFF. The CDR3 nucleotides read TGTGCCAGCAGCATCGGGAGGGAATACTCCTACAATGAGCAGTTCTTC.

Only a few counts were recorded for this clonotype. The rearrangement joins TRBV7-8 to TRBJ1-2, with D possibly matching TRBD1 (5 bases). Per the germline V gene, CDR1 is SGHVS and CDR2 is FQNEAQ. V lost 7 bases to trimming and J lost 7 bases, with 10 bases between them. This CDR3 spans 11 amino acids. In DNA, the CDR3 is TGTGCCAGCACTGATGGGGGTGGCTACACCTTC. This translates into CASTDGGGYTF.

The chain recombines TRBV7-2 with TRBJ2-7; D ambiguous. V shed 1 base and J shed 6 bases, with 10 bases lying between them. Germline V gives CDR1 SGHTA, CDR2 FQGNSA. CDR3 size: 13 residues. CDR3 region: CASSLDVGLEQYF. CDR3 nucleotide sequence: TGTGCCAGCAGCTTAGATGTGGGTCTCGAGCAGTACTTC.

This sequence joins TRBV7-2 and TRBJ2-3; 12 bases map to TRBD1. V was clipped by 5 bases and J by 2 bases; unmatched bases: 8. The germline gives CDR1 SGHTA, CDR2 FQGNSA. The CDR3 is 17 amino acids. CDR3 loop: CASSGRDRGLFTDTQYF. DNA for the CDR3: TGTGCCAGCAGCGGGCGGGACAGGGGGCTTTTCACAGATACGCAGTATTTT. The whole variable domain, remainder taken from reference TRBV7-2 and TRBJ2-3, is GAGVSQSPSNKVTEKGKDVELRCDPISGHTALYWYRQSLGQGLEFLIYFQGNSAPDKSGLPSDRFSAERTGGSVSTLTIQRTQQEDSAVYLCASSGRDRGLFTDTQYFGPGTRLTVL.